This passage covers 8 T cell receptor beta chains from one sample sequenced in a study of T-cell reconstitution after alpha-beta-depleted transplantation in children. Preparation of the TCRbeta library was carried out with unique molecular identifiers. TCRdb used MiXCR to reprocess the PCR reads, holding one entry per CDR3 protein. The sample contains about 1,000,000 distinct CDR3 sequences, around 30% of which appear only once. The source material was PBMCs, mostly from graft donor cells, sampled 360 days after TCRalphabeta/CD19-depleted stem cell transplant. These receptors came from a boy younger than two who had a stem cell transplant for SCID, so the T cells may come from the graft donor.

The V call is TRBV5-1, the J call TRBJ2-3, with D tentatively TRBD1 (5 bases). CDR1 and CDR2 from the germline V gene are SGHRS and YFSETQ. The CDR3 extends over 15 amino acids. V was cut by 1 base and J by 0 bases, with 9 bases left in between. The CDR3 reads CASSLTGDSTDTQYF. CDR3 coding DNA: TGCGCCAGCAGCTTGACAGGAGATAGCACAGATACGCAGTATTTT. Drawing the rest from reference TRBV5-1 and TRBJ2-3, the complete variable domain is KAGVTQTPRYLIKTRGQQVTLSCSPISGHRSVSWYQQTPGQGLQFLFEYFSETQRNKGNFPGRFSGRQFSNSRSEMNVSTLELGDSALYLCASSLTGDSTDTQYFGPGTRLTVL.

This clonotype showed up many times. The V gene is TRBV12-3 or TRBV12-4, the J gene TRBJ2-3; D might be TRBD1 or TRBD2, each matching 5 bases. This CDR3 has 12 amino acids. The V and J ends lost 8 bases and 4 bases respectively, with 10 bases between them. The CDR3 region is CASGGRPDTQYF. As DNA, the CDR3 is TGTGCCAGCGGGGGACGGCCAGATACGCAGTATTTT.

The rearrangement uses TRBV5-1 and TRBJ1-2; D might be TRBD1 (6 bases). Germline assignment: CDR1 SGHRS and CDR2 YFSETQ. V was trimmed by 1 base and J by 5 bases, leaving 12 bases between them. CDR3 length equals 14 residues. In nucleotides, the CDR3 is TGCGCCAGCAGCTTGTTAGACAGGTTTTATGGCTACACCTTC. It translates to CASSLLDRFYGYTF.

The genes are TRBV7-2 and TRBJ2-1; 9 bases line up with TRBD2. The germline V gene has CDR1 SGHTA and CDR2 FQGNSA. This CDR3 is built from 16 residues. V was pared by 4 bases and J by 1 base, with 5 bases of the junction left unmatched. Here the CDR3 DNA reads TGTGCCAGCAGCTACGTCCTAGCGGGGTCCTACAATGAGCAGTTCTTC. Translating it yields CASSYVLAGSYNEQFF.

The rearrangement links TRBV6-2 or TRBV6-3 to TRBJ2-1; TRBD1 is a possible D gene (6 bases). V lost 5 bases and J lost 1, with 12 bases in between. Germline lookup yields CDR1 MNHEY and CDR2 SVGEGT. There are 15 residues in the CDR3. As DNA, the CDR3 is TGTGCCAGCAGTCTCGACAGGCTTTCCTACAATGAGCAGTTCTTC. Amino acid sequence: CASSLDRLSYNEQFF.

The rearrangement uses TRBV20-1 and TRBJ2-3; no firm D call. Germline V gives CDR1 DFQATT, CDR2 SNEGSKA (reference sequence). Trimming pared 4 bases from V and 1 base from J, leaving 12 bases between. The CDR3 sequence is 14 residues long. The CDR3 DNA reads TGCAGTGCTACCCGCCTGGCGGGCACAGATACGCAGTATTTT. Protein: CSATRLAGTDTQYF.

The chain is built from TRBV20-1 and TRBJ1-2; TRBD1 aligns across 7 bases. The CDR3 consists of 13 residues. V lost 2 bases and J lost 4; bases outside the gene matches: 4. Germline-derived CDR1 and CDR2 are DFQATT and SNEGSKA (reference sequence). The CDR3 is CSARTDRVYGYTF. The CDR3 DNA is TGCAGTGCTAGAACAGACAGGGTCTATGGCTACACCTTC.

The table lists this clonotype with a few counts. The rearrangement uses TRBV5-1 and TRBJ2-1; D gene uncertain. The germline V gene has CDR1 SGHRS and CDR2 YFSETQ. With 0 bases removed from V and 6 bases from J, the gap between germline ends came to 10 bases. The CDR3 is 14 amino acids. The CDR3, as DNA: TGCGCCAGCAGCTTGGACGGGCTTGTCAATGAGCAGTTCTTC. Protein: CASSLDGLVNEQFF.